This is a list of T cell receptor beta chains from one sample in a study of naive and memory T cell subsets. TCRdb independently ran MiXCR on the UMI-ligation and nested PCR reads; one entry per CDR3 protein. The table shows 70,000 to 95,000 distinct CDR3 sequences, with 7% to 8% occurring only once. The sample taken for sequencing was central memory CD4+ T cells from blood. The source of these receptors is a human donor in good health. The CDR3 runs from the conserved cysteine through the conserved F or W. Each record gives: clone size, V gene, D gene, J gene, CDR3 DNA, CDR3 protein. A D gene is named only where the DNA matches it firmly. Clone size, where shown, is once, few, many, or a class for clones that have expanded.

many	TRBV6-6	.	TRBJ1-4	TGTGCCAGCAGTTACCAGGCTCCCAGTAATGAAAAACTGTTTTTT	CASSYQAPSNEKLFF
few	TRBV12-3/TRBV12-4	TRBD2	TRBJ2-5	TGTGCCAGCAGAGGGACTAGCAGTCAAGAGACCCAGTACTTC	CASRGTSSQETQYF
many	TRBV20-1	.	TRBJ2-3	TGCAGTGCCCCCGGACCAACCCGCACAGATACGCAGTATTTT	CSAPGPTRTDTQYF
many	TRBV20-1	.	TRBJ1-6	TGCAGTGCTAGTTTCGACAGAAATAATTCACCCCTCCACTTT	CSASFDRNNSPLHF
many	TRBV5-5	.	TRBJ2-1	TGTGCCAGCAGCTTTCAGGCGGAACCGTACAATGAGCAGTTCTTC	CASSFQAEPYNEQFF
many	TRBV7-8	.	TRBJ2-6	TGTGCCAGCAGCCAGCCGAGTGGGGCCAACGTCCTGACTTTC	CASSQPSGANVLTF
many	TRBV7-9	.	TRBJ1-1	TGTGCCAGCACCTATAGGGGGGGGGGCAACACTGAAGCTTTCTTT	CASTYRGGGNTEAFF
many	TRBV3-1	TRBD2	TRBJ2-7	TGTGCCAGCAGCCAAGCCTACGGGGGGAACTACGAGCAGTACTTC	CASSQAYGGNYEQYF
many	TRBV6-1	TRBD1	TRBJ1-5	TGTGCCAGCAGTGAAACAGGGGGCAATCAGCCCCAGCATTTT	CASSETGGNQPQHF
few	TRBV28	TRBD2	TRBJ2-3	TGTGCCAGCAGTCTCCTGACAGCGGGAGTCACAGATACGCAGTATTTT	CASSLLTAGVTDTQYF
many	TRBV29-1	.	TRBJ1-5	TGCAGCGTTGCGGGAAAGGGTACTCAGCCCCAGCATTTT	CSVAGKGTQPQHF
few	TRBV20-1	.	TRBJ2-7	TGCAGTGCTAGATACCCCGGGGCCTCCTACGAGCAGTACTTC	CSARYPGASYEQYF
.	TRBV11-1	.	TRBJ2-7	TGTGCCAGCAGCTTCTTTTCAGGGTCCGAGCAGTACTTC	CASSFFSGSEQYF
many	TRBV20-1	TRBD2	TRBJ2-1	TGCAGTGCTAGCCCCAGCGGGAGAGCCTACAATGAGCAGTTCTTC	CSASPSGRAYNEQFF
.	TRBV18	.	TRBJ1-2	TGTGCCAGCTCACCACACGAACAATATGGCTACACCTTC	CASSPHEQYGYTF
.	TRBV7-9	TRBD1	TRBJ2-3	TGTGCCAGCAGCTTAGCCCAGAGCGGACAGGGGGCGAGAGATACGCAGTATTTT	CASSLAQSGQGARDTQYF
many	TRBV2	.	TRBJ1-2	TGTGCCAGCACACCCCCCTCCTTAGCTAACTATGGCTACACCTTC	CASTPPSLANYGYTF
medium-sized	TRBV20-1	TRBD2	TRBJ2-1	TGCAGTGCTAGAGGTTCTAGCGGAGAGACCTACAATGAGCAGTTCTTC	CSARGSSGETYNEQFF
few	TRBV30	.	TRBJ1-4	TGTGCCTGGAGTGTACACTCTCTGAGAGGAAAACTGTTTTTT	CAWSVHSLRGKLFF
many	TRBV11-1	TRBD1	TRBJ2-7	TGTGCCAGCAGCGTACAGGGGTGGTACGAGCAGTACTTC	CASSVQGWYEQYF
many	TRBV2	TRBD1	TRBJ2-7	TGTGCCAGCAGGGCCGGGACAGGGAGATACGAGCAGTACTTC	CASRAGTGRYEQYF
many	TRBV2	.	TRBJ1-3	TGTGCCAGCAGTCGCCAACAGGGCGTTTCTGGAAACACCATATATTTT	CASSRQQGVSGNTIYF
many	TRBV20-1	.	TRBJ1-1	TGCAGTGCTACGTCCGACGGGGACACTGAAGCTTTCTTT	CSATSDGDTEAFF
few	TRBV4-2	.	TRBJ2-3	TGTGCCAGCAGCCAAGGAGTAAATACAGATACGCAGTATTTT	CASSQGVNTDTQYF
many	TRBV7-2	.	TRBJ1-4	TGTGCCAGCAGCTTAGGTGGCGGTAATGAAAAACTGTTTTTT	CASSLGGGNEKLFF
many	TRBV3-1	.	TRBJ1-2	TGTGCCAGCAGCCAAGAGCGGGGTGTGGGCTACACCTTC	CASSQERGVGYTF
few	TRBV7-6	.	TRBJ2-4	TGTGCCAGCAGCATGAACAGGGTAGACATTCAGTACTTC	CASSMNRVDIQYF
many	TRBV5-1	TRBD2	TRBJ2-3	TGCGCCAGCAGCTTTGGCGGGGGGTCAGATACGCAGTATTTT	CASSFGGGSDTQYF
.	TRBV12-3/TRBV12-4	.	TRBJ2-5	TGTGCCAGCGGTGCCAGGGAAGAGACCCAGTACTTC	CASGAREETQYF
few	TRBV9	.	TRBJ2-6	TGTGCCAGCAGTCGCCTGCAGGGGACTGGGGCCAACGTCCTGACTTTC	CASSRLQGTGANVLTF
.	TRBV28	TRBD1	TRBJ1-4	TGTGCCAGCAGCCCTGACAGGGCGAGTAAACTGTTTTTT	CASSPDRASKLFF
many	TRBV6-1	TRBD1	TRBJ1-2	TGTGCCAGCAGCACCGGGACAGGCGACTCTGGCTACACCTTC	CASSTGTGDSGYTF
few	TRBV13	.	TRBJ2-4	TGTGCCAGCAGCTCGTCCCAAGGCATTCAGTACTTC	CASSSSQGIQYF
many	TRBV20-1	.	TRBJ1-2	TGCAGTGCTAGGGGGGACCTCGACCCAAATGGCTACACCTTC	CSARGDLDPNGYTF
many	TRBV5-5	.	TRBJ1-2	TGTGCCAGCAGCGGTCAGGGAATCGGCGGCTACACCTTC	CASSGQGIGGYTF
few	TRBV12-3/TRBV12-4	.	TRBJ2-5	TGTGCCAGCAGTTTTCGGCAAGGGACCCAGTACTTC	CASSFRQGTQYF
many	TRBV7-9	.	TRBJ1-5	TGTGCCAGCAGCCCGGGAGGCAGCTACAATCAGCCCCAGCATTTT	CASSPGGSYNQPQHF
.	TRBV29-1	.	TRBJ2-1	TGCAGCGTTCTTCGGGGCCTCCGCCTCGGTGAGCAGTTCTTC	CSVLRGLRLGEQFF
few	TRBV7-6	.	TRBJ1-5	TGTGCCAGCAGCCCCCGTTGGGGGTTGGTTCAGCCCCAGCATTTT	CASSPRWGLVQPQHF
.	TRBV9	.	TRBJ2-5	TGTGCCAGCAGCGTTCAAGCGGTCCCCTCCGAGACCCAGTACTTC	CASSVQAVPSETQYF
once	TRBV3-1	.	TRBJ2-1	TGTGCCAGCAGCCTCCGGGAGAGCGGTTACAATGAGCAGTTCTTC	CASSLRESGYNEQFF
few	TRBV12-3/TRBV12-4	.	TRBJ2-3	TGTGCCAGCAGGGGTAACATCGGCCCTACAGATACGCAGTATTTT	CASRGNIGPTDTQYF
many	TRBV14	TRBD2	TRBJ2-1	TGTGCCAGCAGCCCCTGGACTAGCGGGAGTGGAGGTGAGCAGTTCTTC	CASSPWTSGSGGEQFF